Presented here are 10 T cell receptor beta chains from one specimen sequenced in a study of T cells in women clearing cervical HPV infection (dated by TCRdb to the late 2010s). Libraries were constructed by the immunoSEQ multiplex PCR assay. TCRdb stores this immuneACCESS table with in-frame sequences only. Part of the clones is absent; in the studies checked, under half of the shortfall reflects unresolved V genes, and no reason is known for the rest. The sample table holds over 30,000 clones. The top ten clones comprise around 4.7% of the sample. The material sequenced was blood buffy coat. Receptor source: a woman between 18 and 75 years old with a cervical HPV16 infection that either progressed to CIN3+ or cleared (not recorded which).

As concerns this clone: The read ends 3 residues shy of where the CDR3 ends; the end is completed using the germline J gene. This sequence joins TRBV5-1 and TRBJ2-7, with D possibly matching TRBD1 (6 bases). This CDR3 has 14 amino acids. Germline values: CDR1 SGHRS, CDR2 YFSETQ. The germline V and J ends were trimmed by 0 bases and 2 bases, with 9 bases remaining between them. Partial CDR3 DNA: TGCGCCAGCAGCTTGGGGGACAAGACCTACGAG. Translation gives CASSLGDKTYE. The full CDR3 protein is CASSLGDKTYEQYF. Using reference TRBV5-1 and TRBJ2-7 for the parts outside the CDR3, the full variable domain is KAGVTQTPRYLIKTRGQQVTLSCSPISGHRSVSWYQQTPGQGLQFLFEYFSETQRNKGNFPGRFSGRQFSNSRSEMNVSTLELGDSALYLCASSLGDKTYEQYFGPGTRLTVT.

With regard to this clone: The read terminates 3 residues before the CDR3 end, so the remaining end is supplied by the germline J gene. The V and J genes are TRBV19 and TRBJ2-5; 7 nucleotides match TRBD1. Germline assignment: CDR1 LNHDA and CDR2 SQIVND (reference sequence). Trimming cost V 1 base and J 4 bases; bases outside gene matches: 0. CDR3 length: 13 amino acids. The CDR3 is CASSIGDRETQYF. The covered CDR3 bases are TGTGCCAGTAGTATAGGGGACAGAGAGACC. The entire variable domain, with the rest obtained from reference TRBV19 and TRBJ2-5, is as follows: DGGITQSPKYLFRKEGQNVTLSCEQNLNHDAMYWYRQDPGQGLRLIYYSQIVNDFQKGDIAEGYSVSREKKESFPLTVTSAQKNPTAFYLCASSIGDRETQYFGPGTRLLVL.

Comment on this clone: Read sequence stops 3 residues before the CDR3 end, and the germline J gene provides the missing end. The chain links TRBV11-3 to TRBJ1-1, with D unclear. V lost 0 bases to trimming and J lost 1 base, with 3 bases between them. The CDR3 length is 13 residues. CDR1 and CDR2 (germline): SGHNT, YENEEA. The DNA read from the CDR3 is TGTGCCAGCAGCTTAGAACAGAACACTGAA. Its protein is CASSLEQNTE. Given in full, the CDR3 is CASSLEQNTEAFF.

To note about this clone: Read data end 3 residues before the CDR3 end; the end is taken from the germline J gene. This chain joins TRBV18 and TRBJ2-7, with 8 bases aligning to TRBD1. Germline V gives CDR1 KGHSH, CDR2 LQKENI. With 0 bases clipped from V and 3 bases from J, the junction kept 10 bases outside the gene matches. CDR3 length: 17 amino acids. CDR3: CASSPPTRPGQVYEQYF. The CDR3 DNA, read in part, is TGTGCCAGCTCACCACCTACCCGACCGGGACAGGTCTACGAG.

On this clone itself: The read stops 3 residues short of the end of the CDR3; the missing end is completed from the germline J gene. The chain employs TRBV2 and TRBJ1-1; 10 bases align to TRBD1. Germline-derived CDR1 and CDR2 are SNHLY and FYNNEI. This CDR3 comprises 12 residues. The part of the CDR3 DNA that was read is TGTGCCAGCAGTGGGGACAGGGGAGAA. Its protein is CASSGDRGE. The entire CDR3 sequence reads CASSGDRGEAFF.

Turning to this clone: The CDR3 end falls 3 residues outside the read, so it is completed with the germline J gene. The chain joins TRBV12-3 or TRBV12-4 to TRBJ1-5, with D unclear. The CDR3 covers 15 residues. V shed 0 bases and J shed 0 bases, with 6 bases lying between them. The sequenced part of the CDR3 DNA is TGTGCCAGCAGTTTAGCCTCAGGTAGCAATCAGCCC. It encodes CASSLASGSNQP. The CDR3 as a whole reads CASSLASGSNQPQHF.

About this clone: The read falls 3 residues short of the CDR3 end, and the missing part is taken from the germline J gene. V and J are TRBV6-4 and TRBJ2-2, with TRBD2 as a possible D gene (6 bases). The germline V gene has CDR1 MRHNA and CDR2 SNTAGT. The CDR3 has 15 residues. Deletions cut 3 bases from V and 4 bases from J, with 12 bases between. The CDR3 bases that were read are TGTGCCAGCAGTGAAGTGGGGGGTGTCACCGGGGAG. It encodes CASSEVGGVTGE. In full, the CDR3 is CASSEVGGVTGELFF.

Of note for this clone: The read terminates 3 residues ahead of where the CDR3 ends, so the germline J gene completes it. The chain combines TRBV19 with TRBJ1-3, with D unresolved. CDR3 length equals 14 residues. Trimming left V 2 bases short and J 0 bases short, with 5 bases between. Germline lookup yields CDR1 LNHDA and CDR2 SQIVND (reference sequence). The CDR3 loop reads CASSIQNSGNTIYF. CDR3 DNA, as far as it was read: TGTGCCAGTAGTATACAGAACTCTGGAAACACC.

A note on this clone: The CDR3 end is not reached by the read, which stops 3 residues before it; the germline J gene fills it in. The V gene is TRBV2, the J gene TRBJ1-2, with D tentatively TRBD1 (5 bases). The CDR3 is made up of 13 amino acids. V lost 6 bases to trimming and J lost 1 base, with 9 bases between them. Germline CDR1 is SNHLY and CDR2 is FYNNEI. CDR3 residues: CASSAQVNYGYTF. The CDR3 DNA, read in part, is TGTGCCAGCAGCGCACAGGTTAACTATGGC.

A remark on this clone: The CDR3 is cut off 3 residues early in the read; its end comes from the germline J gene. V and J are TRBV7-2 and TRBJ2-1, with unresolved D. The CDR3 loop spans 14 amino acids. Trimming took off 0 bases at V and 9 bases at J, with 12 bases between the two ends. CDR1 is SGHTA, CDR2 FQGNSA, per germline. CDR3: CASSLAVVNGEQFF. CDR3 DNA (partial): TGTGCCAGCAGCTTAGCAGTGGTTAACGGTGAG.